This entry features one T cell receptor beta chain sequence. Looked up from germline, CDR1 is GTSNPN and CDR2 is SVGIG (reference sequence). The CDR3 has 12 residues. V was clipped by 6 bases and J by 12 bases; unmatched bases: 11. As handled by the study authors: Amplified reference gene primers provided the basis for estimating nucleated cell counts. The repertoire was sequenced with immunoSEQ multiplex PCR; TCRdb's copy has only in-frame clones and lacks some. Clone size and the V and J calls come from that table; the DNA yielded D and trimming. Of some 180,000 clones in the sample, around nine tenths were seen once. The sample comes from a study of blood T cell repertoires in COVID-19. Background on the study: Samples came from the United States, Italy and Spain, spanning acute and convalescent COVID-19.

The Seattle site enrolled patients during active infection and followed them longitudinally. The receptor comes from a man in his fifties with COVID-19, enrolled during active disease. What was sequenced was peripheral blood. The chain joins TRBV30 to TRBJ2-1, with 7 bases aligning to TRBD1. CDR3 coding DNA: TGTGCCTGTACCAAAACAGGGACAGTGCAGTTCTTC. It codes for CACTKTGTVQFF.